This entry concerns a single T cell receptor beta chain. Looked up from germline, CDR1 is SQVTM and CDR2 is ANQGSEA. Trimming shortened V by 3 bases and J by 10 bases, and 19 bases separated the two germline ends. CDR3 length: 14 residues. The sample comes from a study of shared clonotypes between healthy human individuals. The table came from immunoSEQ multiplex PCR; TCRdb's copy has only in-frame clones and leaves some out. The sample has about 100,000 clones; approximately 51% are singletons. This TCR came from a woman in her thirties or forties in good health. Some clones in this sample may be carry-over from other donors' samples. This chain connects TRBV29-1 to TRBJ2-1; weak D call: TRBD2 (6 bases). What was sequenced was PBMCs. This CDR3 is CSVDKGFGGLEQFF. CDR3 nucleotide sequence: TGCAGCGTTGACAAAGGTTTTGGGGGGTTGGAGCAGTTCTTC.